The present T cell receptor (beta chain) was sequenced within a study of shared clonotypes between healthy human individuals. A note on this clone: Antigen unknown.

This CDR3 comprises 13 residues. The germline CDR1 and CDR2 sequences are MNHNS and SASEGT. V lost 2 bases, J lost 8 bases, and 12 bases lay in between. Study outcomes and limitations: Non-shared clonotypes were found to have lower generation probabilities than the clonotypes that were shared by all four of the sorted-subset donors.

This table comes from immunoSEQ multiplex PCR, and its TCRdb copy is limited to in-frame clones, with some not included. In the table there are some 2.3 million clones, approximately 93% of which are singletons. This rearrangement joins TRBV6-1 to TRBJ1-1; D unclear. Sequencing was performed on naive CD4+ T cells from PBMCs. Subset meaning: CD45RA+ positively selected. The receptor comes from a man aged 18 to 30 in good health. Some clones in this sample may be carry-over from other donors' samples. CDR3 DNA sequence: TGTGCCAGCAGTGAAACGATCGGCCTGGAAGCTTTCTTT. The encoded protein is CASSETIGLEAFF.